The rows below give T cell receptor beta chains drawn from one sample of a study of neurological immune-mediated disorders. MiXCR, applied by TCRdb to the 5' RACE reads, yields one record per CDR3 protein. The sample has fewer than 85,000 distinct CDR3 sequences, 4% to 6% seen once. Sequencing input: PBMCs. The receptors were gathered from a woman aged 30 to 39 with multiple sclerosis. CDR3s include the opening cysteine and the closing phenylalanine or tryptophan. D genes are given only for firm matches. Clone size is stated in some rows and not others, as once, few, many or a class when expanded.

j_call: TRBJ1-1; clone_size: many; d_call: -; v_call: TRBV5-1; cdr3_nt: TGCGCCAGCAGCGTTGGATCCCTAAACACCAACACTGAAGCTTTCTTT; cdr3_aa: CASSVGSLNTNTEAFF
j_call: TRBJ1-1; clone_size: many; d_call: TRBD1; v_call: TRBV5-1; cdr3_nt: TGCGCCAGCAGCTCCGGGACAGGGCGGACGAACACTGAAGCTTTCTTT; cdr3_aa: CASSSGTGRTNTEAFF
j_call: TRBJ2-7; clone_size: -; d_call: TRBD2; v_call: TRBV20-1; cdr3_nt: TGCAGTGCTAGAGGGACTAGCGGGAGACACGAGCAGTACTTC; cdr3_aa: CSARGTSGRHEQYF
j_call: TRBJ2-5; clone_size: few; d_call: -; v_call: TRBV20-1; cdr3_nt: TGCAGTGCTAGACCCACCCGACGGGGAGAGGGGGAGACCCAGTACTTC; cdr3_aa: CSARPTRRGEGETQYF
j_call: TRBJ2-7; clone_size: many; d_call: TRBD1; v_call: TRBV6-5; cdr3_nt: TGTGCCAGCAGTTCTTTCGGGACAGGGCTCTACGAGCAGTACTTC; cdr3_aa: CASSSFGTGLYEQYF
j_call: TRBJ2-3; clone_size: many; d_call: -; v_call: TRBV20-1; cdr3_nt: TGCAGTGCTAGAGGGGGCGCAGATACGCAGTATTTT; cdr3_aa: CSARGGADTQYF
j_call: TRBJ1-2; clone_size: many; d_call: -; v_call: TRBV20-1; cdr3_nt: TGCAGTGCTCCCGGGGCGCAGAATGGCTACACCTTC; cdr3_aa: CSAPGAQNGYTF
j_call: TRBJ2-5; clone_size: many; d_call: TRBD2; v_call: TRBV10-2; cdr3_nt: TGCGCCAGCAGTGAGGGACTAGCGGGGGGAAGGTCGGAGACCCAGTACTTC; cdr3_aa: CASSEGLAGGRSETQYF
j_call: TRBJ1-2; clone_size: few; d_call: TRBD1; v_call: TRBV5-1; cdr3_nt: TGCGCCAGCAGCGACATACCGGGACAGGACTACTGGGACTATGGCTACACCTTC; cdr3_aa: CASSDIPGQDYWDYGYTF
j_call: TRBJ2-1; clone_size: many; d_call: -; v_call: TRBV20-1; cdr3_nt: TGCAGTGCTGCATCGGACTTCGGGAATGAGCAGTTCTTC; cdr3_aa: CSAASDFGNEQFF
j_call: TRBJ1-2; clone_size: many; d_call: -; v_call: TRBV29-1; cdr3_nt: TGCAGCGTTGAAGATCGACTGAACGGTGGCTACACCTTC; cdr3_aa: CSVEDRLNGGYTF
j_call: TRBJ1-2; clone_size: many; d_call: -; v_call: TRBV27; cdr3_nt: TGTGCCAGCAGTTTAAGGGGAGGGAGACGCTATGGCTACACCTTC; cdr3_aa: CASSLRGGRRYGYTF
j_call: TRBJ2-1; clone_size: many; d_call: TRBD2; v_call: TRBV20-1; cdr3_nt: TGCAGTGCTAGAGAGCCGGGACTAGGGCTTGAGCAGTTCTTC; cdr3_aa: CSAREPGLGLEQFF
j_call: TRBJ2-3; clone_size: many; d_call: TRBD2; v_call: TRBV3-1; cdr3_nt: TGTGCCAGCAGCCAAGTGGCGGGGGGTGGAGATACGCAGTATTTT; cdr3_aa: CASSQVAGGGDTQYF
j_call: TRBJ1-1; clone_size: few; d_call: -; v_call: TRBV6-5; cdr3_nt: TGTGCCAGCAGCAACACCGGAGGAGGGTTGGAAGCTTTCTTT; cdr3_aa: CASSNTGGGLEAFF
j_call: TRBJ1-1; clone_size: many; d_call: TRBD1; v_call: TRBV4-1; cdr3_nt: TGCGCCAGCAGCCAAACGACAGGGCTGAACACTGAAGCTTTCTTT; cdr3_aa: CASSQTTGLNTEAFF
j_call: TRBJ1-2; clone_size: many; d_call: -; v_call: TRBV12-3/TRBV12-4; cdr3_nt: TGTGCCAGCAGTTTAGGGACTAACTATGGCTACACCTTC; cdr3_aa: CASSLGTNYGYTF
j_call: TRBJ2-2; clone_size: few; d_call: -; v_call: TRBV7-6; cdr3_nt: TGTGCCAGCAGCTCTTTCAAAGCGGTGACGAACACCGGGGAGCTGTTTTTT; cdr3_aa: CASSSFKAVTNTGELFF
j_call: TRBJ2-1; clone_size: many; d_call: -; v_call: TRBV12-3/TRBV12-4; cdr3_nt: TGTGCCAGCAAAGGGGAGGCGCAGTTCTTC; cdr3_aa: CASKGEAQFF
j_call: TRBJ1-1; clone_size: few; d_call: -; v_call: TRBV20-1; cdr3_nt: TGCAGTGCTAGAGACGGGGCCACCACGCGGACTGAAGCTTTCTTT; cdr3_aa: CSARDGATTRTEAFF
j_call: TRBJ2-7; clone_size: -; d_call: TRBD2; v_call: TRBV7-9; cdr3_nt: TGTGCCAGCAGCCTTCACAGCGGGGCCCAATACGAGCAGTACTTC; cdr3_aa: CASSLHSGAQYEQYF
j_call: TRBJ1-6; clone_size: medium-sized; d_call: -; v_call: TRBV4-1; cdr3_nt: TGCGCCAGCAGCCAAGGAATTTCACCCCTCCACTTT; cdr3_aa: CASSQGISPLHF
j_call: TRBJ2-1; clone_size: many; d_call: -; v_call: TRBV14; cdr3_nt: TGTGCCAGCAGCCAAGATTTTCTCTACAATGAGCAGTTCTTC; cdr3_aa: CASSQDFLYNEQFF
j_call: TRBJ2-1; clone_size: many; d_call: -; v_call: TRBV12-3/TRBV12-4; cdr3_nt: TGTGCCAGCAGTTTAAGGGTGGGTTACAATGAGCAGTTCTTC; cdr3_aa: CASSLRVGYNEQFF
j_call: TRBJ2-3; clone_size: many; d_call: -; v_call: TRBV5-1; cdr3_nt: TGCGCCAGCAGCGAATTCCGTTCTAGCACAGATACGCAGTATTTT; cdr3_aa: CASSEFRSSTDTQYF
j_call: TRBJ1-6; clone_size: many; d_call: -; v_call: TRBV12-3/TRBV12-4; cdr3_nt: TGTGCCAGCAAGTGGGGGTATTCACCCCTCCACTTT; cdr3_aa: CASKWGYSPLHF
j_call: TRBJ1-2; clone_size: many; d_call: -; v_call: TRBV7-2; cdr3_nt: TGTGCCAGCAGCTTAGACTCACAAGATGGCTACACCTTC; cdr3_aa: CASSLDSQDGYTF
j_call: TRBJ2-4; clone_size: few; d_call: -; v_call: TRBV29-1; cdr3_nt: TGCAGCGTTTCCCCTGGGGCCACGGCCAAAAACATTCAGTACTTC; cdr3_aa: CSVSPGATAKNIQYF
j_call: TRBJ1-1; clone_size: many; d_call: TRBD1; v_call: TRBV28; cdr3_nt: TGTGCCAGCAGTTTACCATCTAGGGGGCTCGCGAGAGCTTTCTTT; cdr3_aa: CASSLPSRGLARAFF
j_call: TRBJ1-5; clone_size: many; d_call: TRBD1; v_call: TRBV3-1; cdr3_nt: TGTGCCAGCAGCCAAGACGGGACAGTTAGCAATCAGCCCCAGCATTTT; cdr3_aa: CASSQDGTVSNQPQHF
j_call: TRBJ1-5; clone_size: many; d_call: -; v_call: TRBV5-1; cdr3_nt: TGCGCCAGCAGCTTAAACCCCAGGCCCGATTATAGCAATCAGCCCCAGCATTTT; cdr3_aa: CASSLNPRPDYSNQPQHF
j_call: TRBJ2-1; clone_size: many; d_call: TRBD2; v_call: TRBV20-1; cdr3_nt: TGCAGCGCTACGGGGGGGCCTCACGGCTACAATGAGCAGTTCTTC; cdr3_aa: CSATGGPHGYNEQFF
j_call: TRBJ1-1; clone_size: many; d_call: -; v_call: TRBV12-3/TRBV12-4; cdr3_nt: TGTGCCAGCAGTGTTGGCGCTAACACTGAAGCTTTCTTT; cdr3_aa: CASSVGANTEAFF
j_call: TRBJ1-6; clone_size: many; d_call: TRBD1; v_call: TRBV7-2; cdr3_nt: TGTGCCAGCAGCTCGGACAGGAATTCACCCCTCCACTTT; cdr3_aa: CASSSDRNSPLHF
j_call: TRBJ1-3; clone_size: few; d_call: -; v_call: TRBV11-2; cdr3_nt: TGTGCCAGCAGCTTAGATCCGAGAAGCTCTGGAAACACCATATATTTT; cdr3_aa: CASSLDPRSSGNTIYF
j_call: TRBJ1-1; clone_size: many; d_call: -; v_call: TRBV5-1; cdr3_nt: TGCGCCAGCAGCTTCTTAGGGACTGAAGCTTTCTTT; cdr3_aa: CASSFLGTEAFF
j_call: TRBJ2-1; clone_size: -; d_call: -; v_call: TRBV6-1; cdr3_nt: TGTGCCAGCAGGGAAGTTTTGGGACTCCATTACAATGAGCAGTTCTTC; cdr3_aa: CASREVLGLHYNEQFF